The clone carrying this T cell receptor (beta chain) was seen a handful of times. Its antigen is undetermined. It was patients with CD8+CD57+ cell expansion by flow cytometry who were chosen for sequencing. All patients were therapy-naive when blood was sampled. These data originate in a study of CD8+CD57+ T cells in acquired aplastic anemia. Findings of the study overall: Researchers reported that CD8+ Simpson's diversity was not significantly different in patients versus controls.

CDR3 and TCR beta VDJ profiling relied on a genomic DNA template. Using its own MiXCR run on the reads, TCRdb lists one record per CDR3 protein. The table lists under 200,000 distinct CDR3 sequences, less than 50% of them singletons. This receptor was identified in a human donor with aplastic anemia. Sequencing used sorted CD4+, CD8+, or CD8+CD57+ T cells (not recorded which) from PBMCs.

CDR3 bases: TGTGCCAGCTCACCACCGTCGTGGGGGGGTCAAGAGACCCAGTACTTC. Protein sequence: CASSPPSWGGQETQYF. This chain connects TRBV18 to TRBJ2-5, with 7 bases lining up with TRBD2. Germline assignment: CDR1 KGHSH and CDR2 LQKENI. V lost 0 bases and J lost 2; bases outside the gene matches: 6. This CDR3 spans 16 amino acids.